Following are 32 T cell receptor beta chains from one sample sequenced in a study of beta chain features in type 1 diabetes. Every isolated RNA sample was fully reverse transcribed, so sequencing captured expressed TCRB transcripts. Method: immunoSEQ multiplex PCR; TCRdb's copy keeps in-frame clones and lacks some. The data show some 900,000 clones, roughly 17% seen once. Sequencing was done on a sample of naive CD4+ T cells from blood. These TCRs come from a young woman in good health.

This clone was counted only a few times. The chain links TRBV5-4 to TRBJ2-3; 8 bases match TRBD2. Germline trimming cut 3 bases from V and 3 bases from J; bases unmatched to any gene: 6. Germline values: CDR1 SGHNT, CDR2 YYREEE (reference sequence). The CDR3 loop spans 15 amino acids. CDR3 DNA: TGTGCCAGCAGCTCCAGCGGGAGAGAGACAGATACGCAGTATTTT. Its protein is CASSSSGRETDTQYF. Full variable domain (missing parts from reference TRBV5-4 and TRBJ2-3): ETGVTQSPTHLIKTRGQQVTLRCSSQSGHNTVSWYQQALGQGPQFIFQYYREEENGRGNFPPRFSGLQFPNYSSELNVNALELDDSALYLCASSSSGRETDTQYFGPGTRLTVL.

This chain links TRBV7-2 with TRBJ2-2; possibly TRBD1 for D (5 bases). The CDR3 spans 15 residues. Germline lookup yields CDR1 SGHTA and CDR2 FQGNSA. Trimming pared 6 bases from V and 6 bases from J, leaving 17 bases between. The CDR3 is CASSPEGVYSGELFF. CDR3 DNA sequence: TGTGCCAGCAGTCCGGAAGGGGTATACTCCGGGGAGCTGTTTTTT.

This clone was seen a few times. This chain uses TRBV6-6 with TRBJ2-3, with D unclear. CDR3 length: 12 amino acids. Germline loops: CDR1 MNHNY, CDR2 SVGAGI (reference sequence). V lost 2 bases, J lost 3 bases, and 3 bases lay in between. The CDR3 is CASSYLTDTQYF. The CDR3 nucleotides read TGTGCCAGCAGTTACCTGACAGATACGCAGTATTTT.

J is TRBJ2-7 and V is TRBV6-5, with TRBD2 matching 10 bases. Germline V lookup: CDR1 MNHEY, CDR2 SVGAGI. CDR3 size: 15 residues. V lost 7 bases to trimming and J lost 6 bases; unmatched junction nucleotides: 12. The CDR3 region has the DNA TGTGCCAGCACCAGGGGCTCTAGCGGGAGTGGCGAGCAGTACTTC. This gives the protein CASTRGSSGSGEQYF.

This sequence joins TRBV6-1 and TRBJ1-5; TRBD1 agrees at 8 bases. This CDR3 is 15 amino acids long. Per germline, CDR1 MNHNS and CDR2 SASEGT. V shed 7 bases, J shed 0 bases, and the junction held 5 bases outside the gene matches. DNA of the CDR3: TGTGCCAGCACCGGGACAGGAGCTAGCAATCAGCCCCAGCATTTT. It is translated as CASTGTGASNQPQHF.

The chain employs TRBV21-1 and TRBJ2-1; the table's TRBD2 call for D was not verified on the DNA. TRBV21-1 is reported as a pseudogene. The CDR3 sequence is 16 residues long. The CDR3 DNA reads as TGTGCCAGCAGCGCTCAAAGCGGGAGGGCCAGGAATGAGCAGTTCTTC. Its translation: CASSAQSGRARNEQFF.

This clone has more than one count but fewer than ten. The rearrangement links TRBV2 to TRBJ2-1, with 9 bases lining up with TRBD2. The CDR3 extends over 14 amino acids. After removal of 9 bases from V and 7 bases from J, the junction contained 10 bases not matched to a gene. Germline CDR1 is SNHLY and CDR2 is FYNNEI. The CDR3 nucleotides read TGTGCCAGACAAAGGCGGGAGGGCATTAATGAGCAGTTCTTC. Protein: CARQRREGINEQFF.

This clone was detected only a few times. The chain joins TRBV5-4 to TRBJ1-1; TRBD1 might be the D (6 bases). Looked up from germline, CDR1 is SGHNT and CDR2 is YYREEE (reference sequence). The length of the CDR3 is 16 residues. V was clipped by 2 bases and J by 3 bases, with 17 bases between them. The CDR3 reads CASSFKVTGPDTEAFF. CDR3 nucleotide sequence: TGTGCCAGCAGCTTTAAAGTAACAGGGCCCGACACTGAAGCTTTCTTT. Full variable domain (remainder filled in from reference TRBV5-4 and TRBJ1-1): ETGVTQSPTHLIKTRGQQVTLRCSSQSGHNTVSWYQQALGQGPQFIFQYYREEENGRGNFPPRFSGLQFPNYSSELNVNALELDDSALYLCASSFKVTGPDTEAFFGQGTRLTVV.

V gene TRBV7-2 combines with J gene TRBJ2-7; 7 bases fit TRBD2. Germline CDR1 is SGHTA and CDR2 is FQGNSA. After removal of 6 bases from V and 6 bases from J, the junction contained 8 bases not matched to a gene. The CDR3 contains 13 residues. The CDR3, as DNA: TGTGCCAGCAGGGGCGGGAGCGCTGGCGAGCAGTACTTC. Translated: CASRGGSAGEQYF.

In its sample, this clone was seen a few times. V gene TRBV13 combines with J gene TRBJ2-7; D remains unclear. This CDR3 has 14 amino acids. Per germline, CDR1 PRHDT and CDR2 FYEKMQ (reference sequence). V lost 0 bases and J lost 3, with 9 bases in between. The CDR3 protein is CASSLGRGNYEQYF. CDR3 bases: TGTGCCAGCAGCTTAGGTCGCGGAAACTACGAGCAGTACTTC.

This clone was seen only a few times. The gene calls are TRBV2 and TRBJ2-1; D unresolved. The CDR3 is 14 amino acids. CDR1 is SNHLY and CDR2 is FYNNEI in the germline V gene. V was clipped by 4 bases and J by 9 bases, with 16 bases between them. The CDR3 DNA is TGTGCCAGCAGTGGACTCAATCAGGATACTGAGCAGTTCTTC. As protein: CASSGLNQDTEQFF.

This clone was seen a handful of times. The chain has TRBV10-2 and TRBJ2-7; D is uncertain. This CDR3 spans 13 amino acids. Germline loops: CDR1 WSHSY, CDR2 SAAADI. The germline V and J ends were trimmed by 4 bases and 2 bases, with 9 bases remaining between them. CDR3 bases: TGCGCCAGCAGTGTTGCCAGCACCTACGAGCAGTACTTC. Amino acid sequence: CASSVASTYEQYF.

The chain is built from TRBV10-1 and TRBJ1-3, with D unclear. The germline V and J ends were trimmed by 2 bases and 0 bases, with 8 bases remaining between them. The length of the CDR3 is 15 residues. In germline, CDR1 is WNHNN, CDR2 SYGVQD (reference sequence). The CDR3 region has the DNA TGCGCCAGCAGTGAGGCAACAACCTCTGGAAACACCATATATTTT. Protein sequence: CASSEATTSGNTIYF.

This clone has more than one count but fewer than ten. V is TRBV12-5 and J is TRBJ2-1; D is perhaps TRBD2 (6 bases). V shed 4 bases and J shed 10 bases, with 11 bases lying between them. Germline lookup yields CDR1 LGHNT and CDR2 FRNRAP. This CDR3 has 12 residues. CDR3 sequence reads: CASGSPSDEQFF. The CDR3 coding sequence is TGTGCTAGTGGTTCTCCTAGCGACGAGCAGTTCTTC.

V gene TRBV7-6 combines with J gene TRBJ2-7, with D perhaps matching TRBD2 (6 bases). The CDR3 extends over 13 amino acids. Germline loops: CDR1 SGHVS, CDR2 FNYEAQ. V was cut by 0 bases and J by 6 bases, with 9 bases left in between. The CDR3 nucleotides read TGTGCCAGCAGCTTAGCGGGAGGAGGCGAGCAGTACTTC. Amino acids: CASSLAGGGEQYF.

This clone appeared a few times. The J gene is TRBJ2-1, the V gene TRBV7-8; D remains ambiguous. From germline, CDR1 is SGHVS and CDR2 FQNEAQ. The CDR3 covers 18 residues. V lost 2 bases and J 3 bases, leaving 20 bases between the germline ends. CDR3 residues: CASSLILLRALDYNEQFF. CDR3 bases: TGTGCCAGCAGCTTAATTCTTCTAAGGGCCCTAGACTACAATGAGCAGTTCTTC.

The chain is built from TRBV2 and TRBJ2-3, with 11 nucleotides matching TRBD2. The trim removed 6 bases at V and 4 bases at J, leaving 3 bases unmatched. The V gene's germline CDR1 is SNHLY and CDR2 FYNNEI. CDR3 length: 14 residues. In DNA, the CDR3 is TGTGCCAGCAGACTAGCGGGGGCGTCAGATACGCAGTATTTT. It codes for CASRLAGASDTQYF.

This clone was observed a handful of times. CDR3 in DNA: TGCGCCAGCAGCTGGGCCCGGGACAGCACCTACGAGCAGTACTTC. It is translated as CASSWARDSTYEQYF. The chain recombines TRBV5-1 with TRBJ2-7, with 7 bases fitting TRBD1. The trim removed 3 bases at V and 2 bases at J, leaving 8 bases unmatched. Germline CDR1 reads SGHRS; CDR2 reads YFSETQ. This CDR3 has 15 amino acids.

The chain links TRBV6-5 to TRBJ2-7; the match to TRBD1 covers 9 bases. V gave up 7 bases and J gave up 5 bases; unmatched junction bases: 6. The CDR3 extends over 13 amino acids. Germline-derived CDR1 and CDR2 are MNHEY and SVGAGI. The CDR3: CASNRGQGHEQYF. CDR3 DNA: TGTGCCAGCAATAGGGGACAGGGCCACGAGCAGTACTTC.

V usage is TRBV28 and J usage is TRBJ2-5, with D possibly matching TRBD2 (5 bases). The CDR3 loop spans 13 amino acids. V lost 1 base and J 8 bases, leaving 11 bases between the germline ends. Per the germline V gene, CDR1 is MDHEN and CDR2 is SYDVKM. CDR3 region: CASSLYHRGTQYF. Written as DNA, the CDR3 is TGTGCCAGCAGTTTATACCATCGGGGTACCCAGTACTTC. Drawing the rest from reference TRBV28 and TRBJ2-5, the complete variable domain is DVKVTQSSRYLVKRTGEKVFLECVQDMDHENMFWYRQDPGLGLRLIYFSYDVKMKEKGDIPEGYSVSREKKERFSLILESASTNQTSMYLCASSLYHRGTQYFGPGTRLLVL.

The CDR3 DNA sequence: TGTGCCAGCAGACCCTGGGACAGGCCTTACAATGAGCAGTTCTTC. Residues: CASRPWDRPYNEQFF. The gene calls are TRBV6-5 and TRBJ2-1; 8 nucleotides match TRBD1. Trimming took 6 bases from V and 4 from J; bases not matched to a gene: 8. The germline CDR1 and CDR2 sequences are MNHEY and SVGAGI. The CDR3 runs to 15 residues.

CDR3 sequence (DNA): TGTGCCGCCAGCAGTGACGGCTCAGCCTACGAGCAGTACTTC. Protein: CAASSDGSAYEQYF. The chain carries TRBV2 and TRBJ2-7, with D hard to call. The CDR3 is made up of 14 amino acids. Deletions cut 11 bases from V and 2 bases from J, with 19 bases between. CDR1 is SNHLY and CDR2 is FYNNEI in the germline V gene.

The chain has TRBV4-3 and TRBJ2-1, with 7 positions matching TRBD2. The CDR3 consists of 16 residues. In germline, CDR1 is LGHNA, CDR2 YSLEER. J was trimmed by 5 bases and V by 3 bases; bases with no gene match: 10. The CDR3 coding sequence is TGCGCCAGCAGCCAGGGGCGGGAGCCACAAAACAATGAGCAGTTCTTC. It is translated as CASSQGREPQNNEQFF.

The V call is TRBV18, the J call TRBJ2-2; no reliable D call. The CDR3 runs 15 residues. In germline, CDR1 is KGHSH, CDR2 LQKENI. V was clipped by 2 bases and J by 4 bases, with 11 bases between them. DNA for the CDR3: TGTGCCAGCTCACCAAGTTCCCTAGGCACCGGGGAGCTGTTTTTT. It yields the protein CASSPSSLGTGELFF.

The genes are TRBV27 and TRBJ2-1, with 9 bases fitting TRBD1. After removal of 5 bases from V and 3 bases from J, the junction contained 11 bases not matched to a gene. Germline V gene lookup returns CDR1 MNHEY and CDR2 SMNVEV (reference sequence). This CDR3 is built from 17 residues. In DNA form, the CDR3 reads TGTGCCAGCAGTCAAGTTTATGGGACAGGGAACTACAATGAGCAGTTCTTC. Residues: CASSQVYGTGNYNEQFF.

This clone was found a few times. The chain uses TRBV20-1 and TRBJ2-1, with D possibly being TRBD1 or TRBD2 (5 bases each). The V end was cut by 6 bases, the J end by 6 bases, with 9 bases between. This CDR3 region has 11 residues. The germline CDR1 and CDR2 sequences are DFQATT and SNEGSKA (reference sequence). The CDR3 protein is CSAMRGNEQFF. CDR3 coding DNA: TGCAGTGCCATGAGGGGCAATGAGCAGTTCTTC.

The rearrangement links TRBV5-5 to TRBJ2-3; D is ambiguous. V was trimmed by 0 bases and J by 3 bases, leaving 8 bases between them. Looked up from germline, CDR1 is SGHKS and CDR2 is YYEKEE (reference sequence). The CDR3 length is 14 residues. The CDR3 here is CASSLEWVTDTQYF. The CDR3 nucleotides are TGTGCCAGCAGCTTGGAGTGGGTGACAGATACGCAGTATTTT. Filled out from reference TRBV5-5 and TRBJ2-3, the complete variable domain reads DAGVTQSPTHLIKTRGQQVTLRCSPISGHKSVSWYQQVLGQGPQFIFQYYEKEERGRGNFPDRFSARQFPNYSSELNVNALLLGDSALYLCASSLEWVTDTQYFGPGTRLTVL.

This clone came up a few times. The chain is built from TRBV6-5 and TRBJ2-7, with D perhaps TRBD1 (6 bases). CDR3 length equals 15 residues. With 0 bases removed from V and 6 bases from J, the gap between germline ends came to 15 bases. CDR1 is MNHEY, CDR2 SVGAGI, per germline. The CDR3 DNA reads TGTGCCAGCAGTTACTCGAATCTGGGGGCAGGCGAGCAGTACTTC. Translating gives CASSYSNLGAGEQYF.

The chain has TRBV27 and TRBJ2-7, with D maybe TRBD2 (7 bases). The CDR3 has 15 amino acids. V was shortened by 2 bases and J by 1 base, with 12 bases between the two germline ends. Germline CDR1 reads MNHEY; CDR2 reads SMNVEV (reference sequence). The CDR3 DNA reads TGTGCCAGCAGTTTAAGGGGGGGGGCGTCCTACGAGCAGTACTTC. Encoded protein: CASSLRGGASYEQYF.

This clone was observed a handful of times. V gene TRBV5-5 combines with J gene TRBJ2-7; TRBD2 agrees at 12 bases. J gave up 5 bases and V 1 base, and 1 base lay outside the gene matches. CDR1 is SGHKS, CDR2 YYEKEE, per germline (reference sequence). The CDR3 is 14 amino acids. The DNA for the CDR3 is TGTGCCAGCAGCTTGACTAGCGGGAGGCACGAGCAGTACTTC. Amino acids: CASSLTSGRHEQYF.

To note about this clone: Other DNA sequences of this sample code for an identical CDR3. The rearrangement links TRBV19 to TRBJ2-7; 7 positions match TRBD2. Germline CDR1 reads LNHDA; CDR2 reads SQIVND (reference sequence). The trim removed 3 bases at V and 4 bases at J, leaving 0 bases unmatched. The CDR3 is made up of 12 amino acids. CDR3 bases: TGTGCCAGTAGTATGGGGGGGTACGAGCAGTACTTC. It translates to CASSMGGYEQYF.

This clone appeared a few times. The chain couples TRBV10-3 to TRBJ2-2, with D unresolved. Trimming shortened V by 3 bases and J by 5 bases, and 19 bases separated the two germline ends. Looked up from germline, CDR1 is ENHRY and CDR2 is SYGVKD. This CDR3 contains 17 residues. The CDR3 nucleotides are TGTGCCATCAGTGACCTCATCGTCACGCCGGGTACCGGGGAGCTGTTTTTT. This translates into CAISDLIVTPGTGELFF.